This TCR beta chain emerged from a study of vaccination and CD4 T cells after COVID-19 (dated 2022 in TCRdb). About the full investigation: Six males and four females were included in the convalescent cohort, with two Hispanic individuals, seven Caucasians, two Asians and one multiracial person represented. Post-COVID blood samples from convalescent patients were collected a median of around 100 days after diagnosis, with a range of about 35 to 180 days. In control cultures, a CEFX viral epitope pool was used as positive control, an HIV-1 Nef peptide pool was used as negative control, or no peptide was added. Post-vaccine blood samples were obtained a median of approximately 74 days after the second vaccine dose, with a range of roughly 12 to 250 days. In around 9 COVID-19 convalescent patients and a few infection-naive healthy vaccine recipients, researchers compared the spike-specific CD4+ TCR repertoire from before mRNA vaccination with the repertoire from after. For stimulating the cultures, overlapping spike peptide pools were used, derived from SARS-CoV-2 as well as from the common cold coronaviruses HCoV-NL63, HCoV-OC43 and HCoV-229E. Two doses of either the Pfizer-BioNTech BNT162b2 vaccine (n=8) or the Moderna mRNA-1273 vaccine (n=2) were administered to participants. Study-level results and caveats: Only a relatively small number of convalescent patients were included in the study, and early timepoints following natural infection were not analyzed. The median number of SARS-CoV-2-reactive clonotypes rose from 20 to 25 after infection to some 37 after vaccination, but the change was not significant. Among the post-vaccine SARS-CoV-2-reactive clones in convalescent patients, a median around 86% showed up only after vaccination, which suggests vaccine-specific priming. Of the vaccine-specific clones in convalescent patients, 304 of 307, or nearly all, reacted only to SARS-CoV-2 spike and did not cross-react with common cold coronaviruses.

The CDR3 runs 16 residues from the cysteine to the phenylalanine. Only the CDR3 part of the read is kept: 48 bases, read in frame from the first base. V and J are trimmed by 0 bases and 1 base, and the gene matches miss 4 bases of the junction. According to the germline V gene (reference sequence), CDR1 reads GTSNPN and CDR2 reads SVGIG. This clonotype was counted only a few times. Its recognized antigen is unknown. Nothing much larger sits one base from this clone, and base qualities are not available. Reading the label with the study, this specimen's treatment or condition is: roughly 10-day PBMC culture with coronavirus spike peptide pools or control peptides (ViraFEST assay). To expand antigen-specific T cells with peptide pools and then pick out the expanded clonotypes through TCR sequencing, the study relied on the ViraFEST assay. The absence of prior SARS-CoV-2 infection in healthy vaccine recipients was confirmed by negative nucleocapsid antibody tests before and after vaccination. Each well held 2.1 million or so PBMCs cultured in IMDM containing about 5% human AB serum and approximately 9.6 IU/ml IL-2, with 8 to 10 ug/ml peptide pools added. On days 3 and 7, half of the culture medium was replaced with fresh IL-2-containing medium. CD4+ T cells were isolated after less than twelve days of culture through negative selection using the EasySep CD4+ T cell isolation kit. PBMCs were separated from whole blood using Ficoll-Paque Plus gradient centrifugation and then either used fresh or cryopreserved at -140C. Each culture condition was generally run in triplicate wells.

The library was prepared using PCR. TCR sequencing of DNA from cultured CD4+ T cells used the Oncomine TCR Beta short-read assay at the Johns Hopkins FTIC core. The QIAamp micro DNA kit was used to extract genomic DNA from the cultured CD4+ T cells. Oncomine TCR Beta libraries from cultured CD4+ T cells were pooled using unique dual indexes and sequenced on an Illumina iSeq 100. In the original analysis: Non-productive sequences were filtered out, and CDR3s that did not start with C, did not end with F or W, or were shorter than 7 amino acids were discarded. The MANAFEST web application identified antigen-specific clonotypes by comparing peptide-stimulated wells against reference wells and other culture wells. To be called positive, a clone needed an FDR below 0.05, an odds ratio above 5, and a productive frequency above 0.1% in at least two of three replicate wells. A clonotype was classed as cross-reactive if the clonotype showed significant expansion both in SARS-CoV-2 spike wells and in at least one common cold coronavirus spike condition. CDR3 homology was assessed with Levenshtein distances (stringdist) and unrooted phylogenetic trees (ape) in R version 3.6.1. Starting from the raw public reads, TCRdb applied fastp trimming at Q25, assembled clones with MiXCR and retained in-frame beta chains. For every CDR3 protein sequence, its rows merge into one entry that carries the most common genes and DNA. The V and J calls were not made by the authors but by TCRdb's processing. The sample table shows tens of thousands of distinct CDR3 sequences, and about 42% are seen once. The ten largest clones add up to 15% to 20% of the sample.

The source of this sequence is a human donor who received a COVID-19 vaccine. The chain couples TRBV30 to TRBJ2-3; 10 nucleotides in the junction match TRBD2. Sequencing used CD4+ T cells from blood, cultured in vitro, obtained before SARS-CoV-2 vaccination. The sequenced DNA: TGTGCCTGGAGTGTAGGTCTAGCGGGGGGCACAGATACGCAGTATTTT. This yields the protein CAWSVGLAGGTDTQYF.